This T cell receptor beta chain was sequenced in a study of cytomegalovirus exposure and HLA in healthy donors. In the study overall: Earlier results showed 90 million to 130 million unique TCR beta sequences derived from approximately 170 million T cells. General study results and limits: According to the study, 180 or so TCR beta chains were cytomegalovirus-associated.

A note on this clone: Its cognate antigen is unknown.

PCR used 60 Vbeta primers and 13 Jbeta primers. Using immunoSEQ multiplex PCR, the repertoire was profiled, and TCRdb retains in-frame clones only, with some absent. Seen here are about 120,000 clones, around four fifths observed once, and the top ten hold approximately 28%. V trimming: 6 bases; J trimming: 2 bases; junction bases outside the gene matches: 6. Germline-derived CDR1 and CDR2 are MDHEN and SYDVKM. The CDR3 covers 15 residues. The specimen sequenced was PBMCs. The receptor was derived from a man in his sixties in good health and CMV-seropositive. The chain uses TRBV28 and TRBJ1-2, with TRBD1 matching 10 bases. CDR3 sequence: CASRTGTGVNYGYTF. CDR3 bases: TGTGCCAGCAGAACCGGGACAGGGGTGAACTATGGCTACACCTTC.